One and the same sample provided the 9 T cell receptor beta chains below, sequenced in a study of neurological immune-mediated disorders. In TCRdb, the 5' RACE reads were re-called with MiXCR into one record per CDR3 protein. The table lists 48,000 or so distinct CDR3 sequences, about a tenth of them singletons. Sequencing was performed on PBMCs. The receptors stem from a woman between 35 and 50 years old with HTLV-1-associated myelopathy (HAM/TSP).

Many counts were recorded for this clonotype. The chain carries TRBV6-5 and TRBJ1-1; TRBD1 matches at 8 bases. Trimming took 2 bases from V and 4 from J; bases not matched to a gene: 6. CDR3 length: 15 residues. Germline assignment: CDR1 MNHEY and CDR2 SVGAGI. CDR3 sequence: CASSYNQGASTEAFF. CDR3 coding DNA: TGTGCCAGCAGTTACAATCAGGGGGCGAGCACTGAAGCTTTCTTT.

This clonotype came up many times. V is TRBV29-1 and J is TRBJ2-3; D gene unclear. The CDR3 spans 12 residues. The V and J ends lost 3 bases and 4 bases respectively, with 8 bases between them. From germline, CDR1 is SQVTM and CDR2 ANQGSEA. The CDR3 here is CSVDLGADTQYF. The CDR3 nucleotides read TGCAGCGTTGATCTGGGCGCAGATACGCAGTATTTT.

Ten or more counts support this clonotype. The V gene is TRBV6-1, the J gene TRBJ1-6; D is unclear. V lost 3 bases and J lost 6, with 15 bases in between. CDR1 and CDR2 from the germline V gene are MNHNS and SASEGT. The length of the CDR3 is 16 residues. The CDR3 sequence is CASSDFSGLINSPLHF. CDR3 coding DNA: TGTGCCAGCAGTGACTTCTCGGGATTAATTAATTCACCCCTCCACTTT.

V is TRBV6-6 and J is TRBJ2-7, with TRBD2 matching 8 bases. Germline CDR1 and CDR2: MNHNY and SVGAGI (reference sequence). This CDR3 is built from 15 residues. After removal of 6 bases from V and 4 bases from J, the junction contained 11 bases not matched to a gene. CDR3 in amino acids: CASRPQSGGVYEQYF. Written as DNA, the CDR3 is TGTGCCAGCAGACCCCAATCGGGGGGGGTTTACGAGCAGTACTTC.

This clonotype was counted at least ten times. The chain links TRBV7-2 to TRBJ2-5; 11 bases align to TRBD2. The CDR3 covers 15 residues. Germline loops: CDR1 SGHTA, CDR2 FQGNSA. Trimming removed 4 bases from V and 2 bases from J; junction bases left unmatched: 3. The CDR3 is CASSWSSGGQETQYF. CDR3 DNA sequence: TGTGCCAGCAGCTGGTCTAGCGGGGGGCAAGAGACCCAGTACTTC. Combining the CDR3 with reference TRBV7-2 and TRBJ2-5 gives the whole variable domain GAGVSQSPSNKVTEKGKDVELRCDPISGHTALYWYRQSLGQGLEFLIYFQGNSAPDKSGLPSDRFSAERTGGSVSTLTIQRTQQEDSAVYLCASSWSSGGQETQYFGPGTRLLVL.

This clonotype was counted many times. The chain links TRBV2 to TRBJ1-6, with D perhaps matching TRBD1 (6 bases). V lost 7 bases to trimming and J lost 6 bases, with 13 bases between them. Germline assignment: CDR1 SNHLY and CDR2 FYNNEI. The length of the CDR3 is 14 residues. The CDR3 loop reads CASNLDRTNSPLHF. The CDR3 DNA is TGTGCCAGCAACCTCGACAGGACTAATTCACCCCTCCACTTT.

This clonotype came up many times. The CDR3 sequence is CASSEGAGPTNEQYF. DNA for the CDR3: TGCGCCAGCAGCGAGGGAGCGGGGCCAACGAACGAGCAGTACTTC. The rearrangement uses TRBV5-1 and TRBJ2-7; 7 nucleotides agree with TRBD2. The CDR3 loop spans 15 amino acids. Germline CDR1 and CDR2: SGHRS and YFSETQ. Trimming took 4 bases from V and 5 from J; bases not matched to a gene: 12. Together with reference TRBV5-1 and TRBJ2-7, the CDR3 gives the full variable domain: KAGVTQTPRYLIKTRGQQVTLSCSPISGHRSVSWYQQTPGQGLQFLFEYFSETQRNKGNFPGRFSGRQFSNSRSEMNVSTLELGDSALYLCASSEGAGPTNEQYFGPGTRLTVT.

This clonotype was seen ten or more times. The chain recombines TRBV10-3 with TRBJ2-1, with D possibly being TRBD1 or TRBD2 (5 bases each). V shed 9 bases and J shed 10 bases, with 19 bases lying between them. CDR3 length: 13 amino acids. Germline V gives CDR1 ENHRY, CDR2 SYGVKD. The CDR3 reads CAIRAGTAGEQFF. The CDR3 DNA is TGTGCCATACGGGCAGGGACGGCTGGGGAGCAGTTCTTC.

This clonotype was seen at least ten times. The chain carries TRBV4-1 and TRBJ2-3; D gene uncertain. V dropped 4 bases and J dropped 2 bases, with 13 bases sitting between them. This CDR3 contains 15 residues. CDR1 MGHRA and CDR2 YSYEKL come from the germline V gene. The CDR3 sequence: CASSPWTILTDTQYF. CDR3 sequence (DNA): TGCGCCAGCAGCCCCTGGACGATACTCACAGATACGCAGTATTTT.